A selection of T cell receptor beta chains follows, all from one sample in a study of T-cell memory formation after mild COVID-19. TCRdb reanalysed the 5' RACE reads using MiXCR and keeps one entry per CDR3 protein. The sample shows 500,000 to 600,000 distinct CDR3 sequences, roughly 18% of them seen only once. The material sequenced was PBMCs or a T cell subset sorted from them (not recorded which). These receptors were obtained from an adult woman who had mild COVID-19 (a few samples of this study predate the infection). Cell type and time point are not known. CDR3s include the opening cysteine and the closing phenylalanine or tryptophan. A D gene is named only where the DNA matches it firmly. Size is stated for part of the rows, as once, few or many counts, or as a class when the clone is expanded.

. | TRBJ2-1 | TRBV14 | . | TGTGCCAGCAGCCACCCTCTGGGAGGGGGACTCCTTAGGAATGAGCAGTTCTTC | CASSHPLGGGLLRNEQFF
few | TRBJ2-7 | TRBV4-3 | TRBD2 | TGCGCCAGCAGCCAAGATATAGCGGGATCGGCCTACGAGCAGTACTTC | CASSQDIAGSAYEQYF
. | TRBJ2-5 | TRBV9 | . | TGTGCCAGCAGCGTTAGCGTGGGGCAAGAGACCCAGTACTTC | CASSVSVGQETQYF
few | TRBJ2-7 | TRBV19 | TRBD1 | TGTGCCAGTAGTTCTGGACAGGGCCATTCCTACGAGCAGTACTTC | CASSSGQGHSYEQYF
many | TRBJ2-1 | TRBV6-4 | TRBD1 | TGTGCCAGCAGTCCGGGGACAGGGGATTGGGATGAGCAGTTCTTC | CASSPGTGDWDEQFF
many | TRBJ2-2 | TRBV5-1 | TRBD2 | TGCGCCAGCAGCGGGAGGGGTTCGGTCACCGGGGAGCTGTTTTTT | CASSGRGSVTGELFF
few | TRBJ2-7 | TRBV19 | TRBD1 | TGTGCCAGTAGGACCGGGACAGATCCCTACGAGCAGTACTTC | CASRTGTDPYEQYF
many | TRBJ2-2 | TRBV6-5 | . | TGTGCCAGCAGCCCACCAGGGTACACCGGGGAGCTGTTTTTT | CASSPPGYTGELFF
. | TRBJ2-1 | TRBV7-8 | . | TGTGCCAGCAGGATAGATACCGCCATGGGTGAGCAGTTCTTC | CASRIDTAMGEQFF
. | TRBJ1-2 | TRBV6-5 | . | TGTGCCAGCAGTGCCACCGGGCAGTTAGGCTACACCTTC | CASSATGQLGYTF
. | TRBJ2-3 | TRBV20-1 | . | TGCAGTGTCTCCCCGGGAATAGATACGCAGTATTTT | CSVSPGIDTQYF
. | TRBJ2-5 | TRBV20-1 | . | TGCAGTGCTAGAGGGTTGGAGGGCGTGACCCAGTACTTC | CSARGLEGVTQYF
many | TRBJ2-7 | TRBV20-1 | . | TGCAGTGCTAGCAGGTCCTACGAGCAGTACTTC | CSASRSYEQYF
. | TRBJ1-2 | TRBV27 | . | TGTGCCAGCAGTTTATCCCCAGGAACCAACTATGGCTACACCTTC | CASSLSPGTNYGYTF
few | TRBJ2-1 | TRBV7-9 | . | TGTGCCAGCAGAAGACTAGAAAATGAGCAGTTCTTC | CASRRLENEQFF
. | TRBJ1-1 | TRBV20-1 | . | TGCAGTGCTAGATCCCTGGGGGGCACTGAAGCTTTCTTT | CSARSLGGTEAFF
. | TRBJ1-5 | TRBV6-1 | . | TGTGCCAGCAGTGAAGGGCAGATCTATAGCAATCAGCCCCAGCATTTT | CASSEGQIYSNQPQHF